Each of the 32 T cell receptor beta chains below was sequenced from the same sample in a study of tissue T cells after allogeneic stem cell transplantation. Sequencing used immunoSEQ multiplex PCR; TCRdb keeps in-frame clones, though not all of them. This table holds 40,000 to 50,000 clones, approximately 73% found once. What was sequenced was sorted cells pooled from one or two spleens. These receptors originate from a pool of C57BL/6 mice in good health.

This clone has only a few counts. Gene names follow the mouse nomenclature. The read terminates 1 residue ahead of where the CDR3 ends, so the germline J gene completes it. The chain is built from TRBV24 and TRBJ1-5, with 8 bases identical to TRBD1. V shed 4 bases, J shed 0 bases, and the junction held 8 bases outside the gene matches. This CDR3 spans 17 amino acids. Germline V gene sequence: CDR1 KGHTA, CDR2 FRNEEI. CDR3 loop: CASSPSRDRNNNQAPLF. The CDR3 DNA, read in part, is TGTGCCAGCAGTCCGTCCCGGGACAGGAATAACAACCAGGCTCCGCTT.

This clone has just a few counts. Gene names and germline match the mouse. Sequencing ends 1 residue short of the CDR3 end; the germline J gene provides the rest. This chain connects TRBV2 to TRBJ2-7; 8 positions match TRBD2. The CDR3 sequence is 15 residues long. Trimming took 2 bases from V and 0 from J; bases not matched to a gene: 3. Germline V gives CDR1 LGHNA, CDR2 YSYQKL. The part of the CDR3 DNA that was read is TGTGCCAGCAGCCAAAACTGGGGGAGCTCCTATGAACAGTAC. Protein product: CASSQNWGSSYEQY. The whole CDR3 sequence is CASSQNWGSSYEQYF.

Concerning this clone: Genes and germline come from the mouse. The CDR3 is cut off 1 residue early in the read; its end comes from the germline J gene. The sample contains more than one DNA sequence encoding this CDR3. V gene TRBV12-2 combines with J gene TRBJ1-6, with D unclear. TRBJ1-6 is assigned to the ORF class and has an uncertain function. The CDR3 sequence is 14 residues long. V lost 0 bases and J lost 4, with 6 bases in between. CDR1 and CDR2 (germline): SGHLS, HYDKME. CDR3 bases read: TGTGCCAGCTCTCTCGGCCAGTATAATTCGCCCCTCTAC. The encoded protein is CASSLGQYNSPLY. The whole CDR3 reads CASSLGQYNSPLYF.

In regard to this clone: Germline and genes: mouse. The same CDR3 arises from other DNA sequences in this sample as well. The CDR3 loop reads CASSLGGSGNTLYF. CDR3 bases read: TGTGCAAGCAGCTTAGGAGGGAGTGGAAATACGCTCTAT. The gene calls are TRBV16 and TRBJ1-3, with D unclear. Read data end 1 residue before the CDR3 end; the end is taken from the germline J gene. V was clipped by 1 base and J by 3 bases, with 7 bases between them. Germline CDR1 and CDR2: SGHSA and FRNQAP. The CDR3 spans 14 residues.

For this clone: The germline and genes are mouse ones. The CDR3 is cut off 1 residue early in the read; its end comes from the germline J gene. The chain employs TRBV1 and TRBJ2-4, with D perhaps TRBD1 (6 bases). V was pared by 3 bases and J by 4 bases, with 8 bases between. The CDR3 spans 13 residues. Germline loops: CDR1 NSQYPW, CDR2 LRSPGD (reference sequence). CDR3 bases read: TGCACCTGCAGTGCTAGGGACAAAAACACCTTGTAC. It codes for CTCSARDKNTLY. The whole CDR3 region reads CTCSARDKNTLYF.

A note on this clone: The genes and germline here are from mouse. The observed sequence ends 1 residue before the CDR3 terminus, with the missing tail filled in from the germline J gene. The V call is TRBV12-1, the J call TRBJ2-7; the match to TRBD1 covers 9 bases. V trimming: 4 bases; J trimming: 6 bases; junction bases outside the gene matches: 3. Per germline, CDR1 SGHSN and CDR2 HYEKVE. The CDR3 is 12 amino acids. The CDR3 reads CASSPGQGEQYF. The sequenced part of the CDR3 DNA is TGTGCCAGCTCCCCGGGACAGGGTGAACAGTAC.

As to this clone: Genes and germline are mouse. The CDR3 extends 1 residue past the end of the read, so its final part is completed from the germline J gene. The V and J genes are TRBV12-1 and TRBJ2-5; the match to TRBD2 covers 12 bases. V dropped 0 bases and J dropped 4; count of bases not matched to a gene: 1. In germline, CDR1 is SGHSN, CDR2 HYEKVE. The CDR3 consists of 15 residues. CDR3 sequence reads: CASSLRDWGEDTQYF. Partial CDR3 DNA: TGTGCCAGCTCTCTCCGGGACTGGGGGGAAGACACCCAGTAC.

Points on this clone: Gene labels here are mouse ones. The CDR3 end is not reached by the read, which stops 1 residue before it; the germline J gene fills it in. V usage is TRBV15 and J usage is TRBJ2-5; TRBD2 might be the D (6 bases). V lost 1 base, J lost 4 bases, and 6 bases lay in between. CDR3 length: 13 amino acids. Germline CDR1 reads SGHND; CDR2 reads FRSKSL. The CDR3 bases that were read are TGTGCCAGCAGTTTAGACTGGGAAGACACCCAGTAC. Protein product: CASSLDWEDTQY. In full, the CDR3 is CASSLDWEDTQYF.

As regards this clone: Any gene name here is a mouse gene name. Read coverage stops 1 residue before the CDR3 terminus; the germline J gene supplies the remainder. The rearrangement uses TRBV3 and TRBJ2-7; TRBD2 matches at 8 bases. Trimming removed 3 bases from V and 0 bases from J; junction bases left unmatched: 4. The germline V gene encodes CDR1 SNHLY and CDR2 FYNGKV (reference sequence). The CDR3 is 15 amino acids. CDR3 DNA (partial): TGTGCCAGCAGCTTCCTGGGGGGTCTCTCCTATGAACAGTAC. Its protein is CASSFLGGLSYEQY. The CDR3 as a whole reads CASSFLGGLSYEQYF. Complete variable domain (other parts from reference TRBV3 and TRBJ2-7): GPKVLQIPSHQIIDMGQMVTLNCDPVSNHLYFYWYKQILGQQMEFLVNFYNGKVMEKSKLFKDQFSVERPDGSYFTLKIQPTALEDSAVYFCASSFLGGLSYEQYFGPGTRLTVL.

Notes on this clone: The gene symbols are mouse symbols. Coverage ceases 1 residue before the CDR3 finishes, and the germline J gene fills in the end. V is TRBV26 and J is TRBJ2-1, with D tentatively TRBD1 or TRBD2 (5 bases each). V gave up 7 bases and J gave up 1 base, with 8 bases separating them. The CDR3 has 13 residues. The V gene's germline CDR1 is KGHPV and CDR2 FQNQEV (reference sequence). CDR3 residues: CASIRDNYAEQFF. The sequenced CDR3 bases are TGTGCCAGCATCCGGGACAACTATGCTGAGCAGTTC. The variable domain in full, completed from reference TRBV26 and TRBJ2-1, reads NSKVIQTPRYLVKGQGQKAKMRCIPEKGHPVVFWYQQNKNNEFKFLINFQNQEVLQQIDMTEKRFSAECPSNSPCSLEIQSSEAGDSALYLCASIRDNYAEQFFGPGTRLTVL.

Comments on this clone: Here the gene names and germline are mouse. The DNA ends 1 residue before the CDR3 does, and the rest of the CDR3 is filled in from the germline J gene. The V and J genes are TRBV13-3 and TRBJ2-3, with unresolved D. The CDR3 has 13 residues. V dropped 5 bases and J dropped 0 bases, with 7 bases sitting between them. Germline-derived CDR1 and CDR2 are NNHDY and SYVADS. CDR3 bases read: TGTGCCAGCAGGAAAACTAGTGCAGAAACGCTGTAT. This encodes CASRKTSAETLY. Given in full, the CDR3 is CASRKTSAETLYF.

This clone has more than one count but fewer than ten. The gene names here belong to mouse. The read terminates 1 residue before the CDR3 end, so the remaining end is supplied by the germline J gene. The rearrangement joins TRBV2 to TRBJ1-4; D gene ambiguous. The V gene's germline CDR1 is LGHNA and CDR2 YSYQKL. V was shortened by 0 bases and J by 4 bases, with 3 bases between the two germline ends. This CDR3 has 13 amino acids. Here the CDR3 reads CASSQDFNERLFF. CDR3 bases read: TGTGCCAGCAGCCAAGATTTCAACGAAAGATTATTT.

Turning to this clone: Gene names refer to mouse genes. The read terminates 1 residue before the CDR3 end, so the remaining end is supplied by the germline J gene. The rearrangement joins TRBV2 to TRBJ2-2; 8 bases map to TRBD2. Germline CDR1 is LGHNA and CDR2 is YSYQKL. The ends lost 0 bases at V and 2 bases at J; junction bases unmatched: 5. The CDR3 contains 17 residues. This CDR3 is CASSQDHGGGNTGQLYF. The part of the CDR3 DNA that was read is TGTGCCAGCAGCCAAGATCACGGGGGGGGCAACACCGGGCAGCTCTAC.

Details on this clone: Genes and germline are mouse. The missing CDR3 end, 1 residue past where the read stops, is filled in from the germline J gene. This sequence joins TRBV20 and TRBJ2-5; 12 positions agree with TRBD2. CDR3 length: 14 residues. Germline V CDR1 and CDR2: GFQATS, STVNSAI. The trim removed 3 bases at V and 8 bases at J, leaving 6 bases unmatched. Partial CDR3 DNA: TGTGGTGCTAGCGACTGGGGGGGCGCTGGCACCCAGTAC. Protein: CGASDWGGAGTQY. The full CDR3 sequence reads CGASDWGGAGTQYF.

Worth noting for this clone: Genes and germline come from the mouse. The read is 1 residue too short to cover the CDR3 end, so that end is filled in from the germline J gene. V is TRBV16 and J is TRBJ1-1; D unresolved. The CDR3 has 13 residues. In germline, CDR1 is SGHSA, CDR2 FRNQAP. V lost 4 bases and J lost 0, with 6 bases in between. The CDR3 bases that were read are TGTGCAAGCAGCTCCACAGCAAACACAGAAGTCTTC. It encodes CASSSTANTEVF. The whole CDR3 region reads CASSSTANTEVFF.

Only one count was recorded for this clone. Gene names are mouse gene names. The read comes to an end 1 residue before the CDR3 does, leaving the germline J gene to fill in the end. This chain joins TRBV29 and TRBJ1-2; D not resolved. CDR1 and CDR2 (germline): MSHET, SYDVDS. Trimming removed 2 bases from V and 0 bases from J, with 7 bases in between. CDR3 length: 14 residues. The CDR3 sequence: CASSLDTANSDYTF. The part of the CDR3 DNA that was read is TGTGCTAGCAGTTTAGACACTGCAAACTCCGACTACACC.

Worth noting for this clone: Genes here carry mouse names. The read is 1 residue too short to cover the CDR3 end, so that end is filled in from the germline J gene. This chain joins TRBV3 and TRBJ2-5; no clear D gene. With 5 bases removed from V and 0 bases from J, the gap between germline ends came to 3 bases. Per the germline V gene, CDR1 is SNHLY and CDR2 is FYNGKV (reference sequence). The CDR3 runs 12 residues. CDR3 sequence reads: CASSDNQDTQYF. The covered CDR3 bases are TGTGCCAGCAGCGATAACCAAGACACCCAGTAC.

Remarks on this clone: Gene names follow the mouse nomenclature. The read stops 1 residue short of the end of the CDR3; the missing end is completed from the germline J gene. The chain carries TRBV2 and TRBJ1-1, with 9 positions matching TRBD1. Trimming removed 1 base from V and 0 bases from J; junction bases left unmatched: 0. Germline CDR1 and CDR2: LGHNA and YSYQKL. The CDR3 extends over 15 amino acids. Here the CDR3 reads CASSQGTGANTEVFF. CDR3 DNA, as far as it was read: TGTGCCAGCAGCCAAGGGACAGGGGCAAACACAGAAGTCTTC.

A note on this clone: The gene symbols are mouse symbols. The CDR3 extends 1 residue past the end of the read, so its final part is completed from the germline J gene. The gene calls are TRBV29 and TRBJ2-3; 7 bases agree with TRBD2. CDR3 length: 14 residues. Trimming at V came to 4 bases and at J to 2 bases, leaving 3 bases not matched to a gene. Germline V gene sequence: CDR1 MSHET, CDR2 SYDVDS. The CDR3 region is CASSSGGVAETLYF. Partial CDR3 DNA: TGTGCTAGCAGTTCGGGGGGGGTTGCAGAAACGCTGTAT. Full variable domain (outside the CDR3, taken from reference TRBV29 and TRBJ2-3): DMKVTQMPRYLIKRMGENVLLECGQDMSHETMYWYRQDPGLGLQLIYISYDVDSNSEGDIPKGYRVSRKKREHFSLILDSAKTNQTSVYFCASSSGGVAETLYFGSGTRLTVL.

As concerns this clone: Genes here carry mouse names. Sequencing ends 1 residue short of the CDR3 end; the germline J gene provides the rest. V gene TRBV4 combines with J gene TRBJ2-4; 8 positions agree with TRBD2. J gave up 1 base and V 4 bases, and 4 bases lay outside the gene matches. Germline loops: CDR1 LGHDT, CDR2 YNNKQL (reference sequence). This CDR3 region has 15 residues. CDR3 region: CASSWGGGGQNTLYF. The CDR3 bases that were read are TGTGCCAGCAGCTGGGGGGGCGGAGGTCAAAACACCTTGTAC.

As regards this clone: The genes are named according to mouse. The missing CDR3 end, 1 residue past where the read stops, is filled in from the germline J gene. The chain joins TRBV3 to TRBJ2-3; D remains unclear. V was clipped by 6 bases and J by 0 bases, with 7 bases between them. This CDR3 region has 13 residues. The germline V gene has CDR1 SNHLY and CDR2 FYNGKV (reference sequence). The CDR3 reads CASRQSSAETLYF. The CDR3 bases that were read are TGTGCCAGCAGACAATCTAGTGCAGAAACGCTGTAT.

This clone was counted a few times. Any gene name here is a mouse gene name. Read data end 1 residue before the CDR3 end; the end is taken from the germline J gene. The rearrangement links TRBV2 to TRBJ2-7; 9 bases are shared with TRBD2. The CDR3 length is 15 residues. Unmatched junction bases numbered 3, after V lost 0 bases and J lost 3 bases. CDR1 LGHNA and CDR2 YSYQKL come from the germline V gene. CDR3 amino acids: CASSQDWGGNYEQYF. The DNA read from the CDR3 is TGTGCCAGCAGCCAAGACTGGGGGGGGAACTATGAACAGTAC.

Concerning this clone: The gene names here belong to mouse. The CDR3 end falls 1 residue outside the read, so it is completed with the germline J gene. V gene TRBV1 combines with J gene TRBJ2-4; D unresolved. The CDR3 is made up of 16 amino acids. Trimming pared 0 bases from V and 1 base from J, leaving 11 bases between. Germline V gene data show CDR1 as NSQYPW and CDR2 as LRSPGD (reference sequence). CDR3 DNA (partial): TGCACCTGCAGTGCAGAGCGCCGGGGAGGTCAAAACACCTTGTAC. Protein: CTCSAERRGGQNTLY. The CDR3 reads in full as CTCSAERRGGQNTLYF.

As concerns this clone: The gene names given are mouse names. The read is 1 residue too short to cover the CDR3 end, so that end is filled in from the germline J gene. The J gene is TRBJ1-3, the V gene TRBV5; a possible D gene is TRBD1 (5 bases). V lost 5 bases to trimming and J lost 0 bases, with 8 bases between them. The CDR3 loop spans 14 amino acids. Germline values: CDR1 LGHNA, CDR2 YNLKQL (reference sequence). This CDR3 reads CASSATASGNTLYF. CDR3 DNA, as far as it was read: TGTGCCAGCAGCGCGACAGCTTCTGGAAATACGCTCTAT.

As regards this clone: Any gene name here is a mouse gene name. The read finishes 1 residue shy of the CDR3 end, and the germline J gene is used to complete it. The chain recombines TRBV16 with TRBJ1-1; possibly TRBD1 for D (5 bases). The ends were cut back, 5 bases at V and 5 bases at J, with 12 bases in the middle. The CDR3 totals 13 residues. CDR1 and CDR2 (germline): SGHSA, FRNQAP. The CDR3 spells CASSPLRQTEVFF. CDR3 bases read: TGTGCAAGCAGCCCCCTCCGACAGACAGAAGTCTTC.

Worth noting for this clone: Gene names and germline refer to mouse. Read data end 1 residue before the CDR3 end; the end is taken from the germline J gene. The chain couples TRBV2 to TRBJ2-5; 7 positions match TRBD2. Germline CDR1 is LGHNA and CDR2 is YSYQKL. This CDR3 is built from 14 residues. V trimming: 2 bases; J trimming: 3 bases; junction bases outside the gene matches: 2. The CDR3 protein is CASSQSGGQDTQYF. Incomplete CDR3 DNA: TGTGCCAGCAGCCAATCGGGGGGGCAAGACACCCAGTAC. Full variable domain (rest looked up from reference TRBV2 and TRBJ2-5): DPKIIQKPKYLVAVTGSEKILICEQYLGHNAMYWYRQSAKKPLEFMFSYSYQKLMDNQTASSRFQPQSSKKNHLDLQITALKPDDSATYFCASSQSGGQDTQYFGPGTRLLVL.

As to this clone: The listed genes are named as in mouse. The read halts 1 residue ahead of the CDR3 end, with the missing end drawn from the germline J gene. V gene TRBV5 combines with J gene TRBJ1-1; tentative D call: TRBD1 (6 bases). Trimming took off 4 bases at V and 1 base at J, with 10 bases between the two ends. Germline CDR1 reads LGHNA; CDR2 reads YNLKQL (reference sequence). This CDR3 is 14 amino acids long. The DNA read from the CDR3 is TGTGCCAGCAGCCCCTGGACAGAAAACACAGAAGTCTTC. The encoded protein is CASSPWTENTEVF. The entire CDR3 reads CASSPWTENTEVFF.

Note on this clone: Gene names refer to mouse genes. The missing CDR3 end, 1 residue past where the read stops, is filled in from the germline J gene. J is TRBJ2-7 and V is TRBV20, with TRBD2 matching 10 bases. Germline V CDR1 and CDR2: GFQATS, STVNSAI. There are 15 residues in the CDR3. V shed 0 bases and J 0 bases; nucleotides not matched to a gene: 2. The covered CDR3 bases are TGTGGTGCTAGGGATACTGGGGGGGTCTCCTATGAACAGTAC. Residues: CGARDTGGVSYEQY. The complete CDR3 protein is CGARDTGGVSYEQYF.

The table lists this clone with a few counts. The listed genes are named as in mouse. The DNA ends 1 residue before the CDR3 does, and the rest of the CDR3 is filled in from the germline J gene. The rearrangement uses TRBV13-2 and TRBJ2-1; D is uncertain. The length of the CDR3 is 15 residues. The germline gives CDR1 NNHNN, CDR2 SYGAGS (reference sequence). Trimming removed 0 bases from V and 1 base from J, with 8 bases in between. The covered CDR3 bases are TGTGCCAGCGGTGATGCACACAAAAACTATGCTGAGCAGTTC. Encoded protein: CASGDAHKNYAEQF. The whole CDR3 is CASGDAHKNYAEQFF.

On this clone itself: Germline and genes here are mouse. The read stops 1 residue short of the end of the CDR3; the missing end is completed from the germline J gene. The chain employs TRBV13-1 and TRBJ2-5; D may correspond to TRBD1 or TRBD2 (6 bases each). The V gene's germline CDR1 is NSHNY and CDR2 SYGAGN. The CDR3 covers 14 residues. V was shortened by 3 bases and J by 8 bases, with 16 bases between the two germline ends. The CDR3 DNA, read in part, is TGTGCCAGCAGTGGCCGCCGGGGGCACGGCACCCAGTAC. Translated: CASSGRRGHGTQY. In full, the CDR3 is CASSGRRGHGTQYF.

Concerning this clone itself: The gene symbols are mouse symbols. Read sequence stops 1 residue before the CDR3 end, and the germline J gene provides the missing end. The chain has TRBV5 and TRBJ2-1; 9 nucleotides line up with TRBD2. Germline V gene lookup returns CDR1 LGHNA and CDR2 YNLKQL (reference sequence). V gave up 4 bases and J gave up 1 base; unmatched junction bases: 2. This CDR3 has 15 residues. CDR3 DNA (partial): TGTGCCAGCAGCCCAACTGGGGGGAACTATGCTGAGCAGTTC. Amino acids: CASSPTGGNYAEQF. The complete CDR3 sequence is CASSPTGGNYAEQFF.

Comment on this clone: Mouse gene names apply. CDR3: CASSLRGNTLYF. The DNA read from the CDR3 is TGTGCTAGCAGTTTAAGGGGAAATACGCTCTAT. The chain couples TRBV29 to TRBJ1-3; D unclear. The read falls 1 residue short of the CDR3 end, and the missing part is taken from the germline J gene. This CDR3 has 12 amino acids. Trimming left V 2 bases short and J 4 bases short, with 3 bases between. Germline V CDR1 and CDR2: MSHET, SYDVDS.